The 3 T cell receptor beta chains below were found in one sample sequenced in a study of cytomegalovirus exposure and HLA in healthy donors. With 60 Vbeta and 13 Jbeta primers, the PCR was carried out. The data were produced by immunoSEQ multiplex PCR, yet TCRdb's version contains in-frame clones alone and is incomplete. The data contain 100,000 to 150,000 clones, around 80% of them seen just once; the ten biggest clones take up 1.5%. Sequencing used PBMCs. The receptors stem from a female donor in good health and CMV-seronegative.

In its sample, this clone was seen once. The chain links TRBV7-8 to TRBJ1-1; D is perhaps TRBD1 (6 bases). Germline CDR1 SGHVS, CDR2 FQNEAQ. The CDR3 loop spans 14 amino acids. V lost 5 bases and J lost 2, with 12 bases in between. CDR3: CASSPGTTNTEAFF. DNA for the CDR3: TGTGCCAGCAGCCCCGGGACAACTAACACTGAAGCTTTCTTT.

V and J are TRBV11-1 and TRBJ2-2, with D perhaps TRBD2 (7 bases). Germline lookup yields CDR1 SGHAT and CDR2 FQDESV (reference sequence). Trimming stripped 2 bases from V and 3 bases from J, with 13 bases between. The CDR3 is 16 amino acids. CDR3 sequence reads: CASSLRRGRDTGELFF. The CDR3 DNA reads TGTGCCAGCAGCTTAAGGAGGGGGAGGGACACCGGGGAGCTGTTTTTT.

The chain is built from TRBV19 and TRBJ2-3; 7 bases align to TRBD2. The V and J ends lost 7 bases and 4 bases, in that order; junction bases with no gene match: 11. The CDR3 totals 15 residues. Per germline, CDR1 LNHDA and CDR2 SQIVND (reference sequence). The CDR3 is CASTNAGGGPDTQYF. CDR3 nucleotide sequence: TGTGCCAGTACCAACGCTGGGGGGGGACCAGATACGCAGTATTTT.